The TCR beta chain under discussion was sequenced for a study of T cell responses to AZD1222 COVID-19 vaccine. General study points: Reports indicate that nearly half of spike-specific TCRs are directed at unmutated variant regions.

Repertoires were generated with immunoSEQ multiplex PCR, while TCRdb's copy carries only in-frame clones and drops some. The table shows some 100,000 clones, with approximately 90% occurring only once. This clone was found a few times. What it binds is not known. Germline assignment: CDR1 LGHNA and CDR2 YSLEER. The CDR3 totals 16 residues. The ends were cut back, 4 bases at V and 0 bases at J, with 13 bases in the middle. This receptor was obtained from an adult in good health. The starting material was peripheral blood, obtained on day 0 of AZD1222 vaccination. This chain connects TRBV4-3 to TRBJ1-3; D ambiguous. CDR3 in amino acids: CASSPTTGSSGNTIYF. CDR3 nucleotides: TGCGCCAGCAGCCCCACGACCGGCTCCTCTGGAAACACCATATATTTT.